This TCR beta chain was obtained from a study of graft-versus-host responses after intestinal transplantation. Study in general: Transplants given to recipients were multivisceral, liver-intestinal, or isolated intestinal. Among the recipients, all got anti-thymocyte globulin induction and then tacrolimus and steroids for about 3 years.

Turning to this clone: The antigen remains unidentified.

Profiled with immunoSEQ multiplex PCR; TCRdb holds only in-frame clones, not every one. The sample has around 70,000 clones; 89% are singletons. Whole-study results and caveats: The authors found GvH clones in recipient marrow, some appearing first in ileum or blood.

The CDR3 totals 15 residues. Germline CDR1 is MDHEN and CDR2 is SYDVKM. V lost 5 bases to trimming and J lost 0 bases, with 13 bases between them. This sequence was found in a human donor who received an intestinal transplant. The sample here was unstimulated CD8+ T cells sorted from spleen or lymph node cells, taken before intestinal transplant. The chain is built from TRBV28 and TRBJ1-1; no clear D. CDR3 sequence: CASSPEGVLNTEAFF. CDR3 in DNA: TGTGCCAGCAGTCCCGAGGGTGTCTTGAACACTGAAGCTTTCTTT.